Below, 26 T cell receptor beta chains from the same sample are listed, as sequenced in a study of cytomegalovirus exposure and HLA in healthy donors. Profiled with immunoSEQ multiplex PCR; TCRdb holds only in-frame clones, not every one. Among roughly 59,000 clones listed, nearly 95% were seen once. What was sequenced was PBMCs. All receptors derive from a man aged 18 to 29 in good health and CMV-seropositive.

The CDR3 is CASSQAMDTGAYGYTF. The CDR3 DNA sequence: TGTGCCAGCAGCCAAGCAATGGATACAGGGGCCTATGGCTACACCTTC. This sequence joins TRBV4-2 and TRBJ1-2; 7 bases are a match to TRBD1. After removal of 1 base from V and 4 bases from J, the junction contained 9 bases not matched to a gene. The CDR3 totals 16 residues. Germline loops: CDR1 LGHNA, CDR2 YNFKEQ.

The V call is TRBV15, the J call TRBJ2-7; 14 bases line up with TRBD2. The V segment lost 1 base and the J segment 1 base; nucleotides outside the gene matches: 3. CDR3 length equals 17 residues. The germline V gene encodes CDR1 LNHNV and CDR2 YYDKDF (reference sequence). The CDR3 nucleotides are TGTGCCACCAGCAGAGGTGGGACTAGCGGGGGATCCTACGAGCAGTACTTC. Its translation: CATSRGGTSGGSYEQYF. Looking up the rest from reference TRBV15 and TRBJ2-7 gives the full variable domain: DAMVIQNPRYQVTQFGKPVTLSCSQTLNHNVMYWYQQKSSQAPKLLFHYYDKDFNNEADTPDNFQSRRPNTSFCFLDIRSPGLGDTAMYLCATSRGGTSGGSYEQYFGPGTRLTVT.

The chain has TRBV6-5 and TRBJ2-7; weak D call: TRBD1 (5 bases). There are 14 residues in the CDR3. Germline V gives CDR1 MNHEY, CDR2 SVGAGI. The V gene lost 6 bases and the J gene lost 3 bases, with 15 bases spanning the gap. CDR3 DNA sequence: TGTGCCAGCAGCTCCTTGGGGCGTAACTACGAGCAGTACTTC. Protein sequence: CASSSLGRNYEQYF.

The gene calls are TRBV7-2 and TRBJ2-1; TRBD1 agrees at 9 bases. Germline CDR1 SGHTA, CDR2 FQGNSA. The V and J ends lost 7 bases and 2 bases, in that order; junction bases with no gene match: 6. The CDR3 covers 15 residues. The CDR3 here is CASKPGTGTYNEQFF. The DNA for the CDR3 is TGTGCCAGCAAACCCGGGACAGGGACCTACAATGAGCAGTTCTTC.

The V call is TRBV4-2, the J call TRBJ2-7, with 8 bases lining up with TRBD2. With 0 bases clipped from V and 6 bases from J, the junction kept 10 bases outside the gene matches. Germline CDR1 is LGHNA and CDR2 is YNFKEQ. The CDR3 totals 16 residues. CDR3 bases: TGTGCCAGCAGCCAAGATCCTAGCGGGTCGTTATCCGAGCAGTACTTC. This encodes CASSQDPSGSLSEQYF.

This chain joins TRBV2 and TRBJ2-5; the D is unclear. Germline CDR1 and CDR2: SNHLY and FYNNEI. Trimming took 4 bases from V and 5 from J, leaving 14 bases between them. The CDR3 is 14 residues long. The chain's CDR3 is CASSADLVVETQYF. The CDR3 DNA follows: TGTGCCAGCAGTGCCGATTTAGTTGTCGAGACCCAGTACTTC.

The rearrangement uses TRBV5-1 and TRBJ1-1, with D uncertain. V lost 0 bases to trimming and J lost 4 bases, with 10 bases between them. The CDR3 contains 14 residues. CDR1 is SGHRS, CDR2 YFSETQ, per germline. The CDR3 loop reads CASSLDEGGTEAFF. Written as DNA, the CDR3 is TGCGCCAGCAGCTTGGATGAGGGTGGCACTGAAGCTTTCTTT.

This clone was counted once. The chain has TRBV5-1 and TRBJ1-2, with D perhaps TRBD1 (5 bases). CDR3 length: 16 residues. Germline CDR1 is SGHRS and CDR2 is YFSETQ. V lost 0 bases to trimming and J lost 3 bases, with 15 bases between them. The CDR3 spells CASSLARRGRDYGYTF. The CDR3 region has the DNA TGCGCCAGCAGCTTGGCCAGGCGGGGACGCGACTATGGCTACACCTTC.

This rearrangement joins TRBV28 to TRBJ2-1; tentative D call: TRBD1 (6 bases). The CDR3 is 13 amino acids. V lost 8 bases and J 9 bases, leaving 17 bases between the germline ends. CDR1 and CDR2 (germline): MDHEN, SYDVKM. Here the CDR3 reads CASVQGGDTEQFF. The CDR3 DNA sequence: TGTGCCAGCGTACAGGGCGGAGATACTGAGCAGTTCTTC. Full variable domain (missing parts from reference TRBV28 and TRBJ2-1): DVKVTQSSRYLVKRTGEKVFLECVQDMDHENMFWYRQDPGLGLRLIYFSYDVKMKEKGDIPEGYSVSREKKERFSLILESASTNQTSMYLCASVQGGDTEQFFGPGTRLTVL.

The chain uses TRBV21-1 and TRBJ2-7; the listed D gene, TRBD2, was not tested against the DNA. TRBV21-1 is a known pseudogene. The CDR3 totals 19 residues. The DNA for the CDR3 is TGTGCCAGCAGCAAAGTTCGCGGACTAGCGGAACTTCCCACCTACGAGCAGTACTTC. As protein: CASSKVRGLAELPTYEQYF.

This clone appeared a few times. The V call is TRBV7-8, the J call TRBJ2-1; 7 bases are a match to TRBD2. V shed 6 bases and J 10 bases; nucleotides not matched to a gene: 18. The CDR3 has 16 residues. Per the germline V gene, CDR1 is SGHVS and CDR2 is FQNEAQ. The CDR3, as DNA: TGTGCCAGCAGTTCGACTTCGCGGGGAGGGGTGGTGGAGCAGTTCTTC. Its protein product is CASSSTSRGGVVEQFF.

The chain combines TRBV9 with TRBJ2-3, with TRBD1 identical over 10 bases. Trimming took 3 bases from V and 3 from J; bases not matched to a gene: 7. The CDR3 is 16 residues long. In germline, CDR1 is SGDLS, CDR2 YYNGEE. CDR3 bases: TGTGCCAGCAGCGCCTGGACAGGGGGGGTGACAGATACGCAGTATTTT. Protein: CASSAWTGGVTDTQYF.

This rearrangement joins TRBV5-1 to TRBJ2-1, with a tentative D call TRBD1 (6 bases). CDR1 is SGHRS, CDR2 YFSETQ, per germline. The CDR3 sequence is 12 residues long. V dropped 2 bases and J dropped 9 bases, with 9 bases sitting between them. Here the CDR3 reads CASSFTGSEQFF. The CDR3 nucleotides are TGCGCCAGCAGCTTCACAGGGAGTGAGCAGTTCTTC.

The chain's CDR3 is CASSYSRVNTEAFF. The CDR3 region has the DNA TGTGCCAGCAGTTACTCGAGAGTGAACACTGAAGCTTTCTTT. This chain connects TRBV6-5 to TRBJ1-1, with D unresolved. This CDR3 comprises 14 residues. Germline values: CDR1 MNHEY, CDR2 SVGAGI. V was cut by 0 bases and J by 0 bases, with 5 bases left in between.

This sequence joins TRBV6-5 and TRBJ2-1; tentative D call: TRBD2 (6 bases). CDR1 is MNHEY and CDR2 is SVGAGI in the germline V gene. CDR3 length: 13 amino acids. V lost 0 bases and J lost 9, with 9 bases in between. The CDR3 DNA reads as TGTGCCAGCAGTTACTCGGGGGGAACTGAGCAGTTCTTC. Translation: CASSYSGGTEQFF.

The gene calls are TRBV19 and TRBJ2-7; 8 nucleotides line up with TRBD2. The V gene's germline CDR1 is LNHDA and CDR2 SQIVND (reference sequence). V shed 5 bases, J shed 0 bases, and the junction held 3 bases outside the gene matches. CDR3 length equals 14 residues. CDR3 coding DNA: TGTGCCAGTAGTTTTGCGGGAGGCTCCTACGAGCAGTACTTC. Amino acids: CASSFAGGSYEQYF.

V usage is TRBV12-1 and J usage is TRBJ2-6; the tabulated D call, TRBD1, remains unverified against the DNA. TRBV12-1 corresponds to a pseudogene. The CDR3 has 18 amino acids. In DNA, the CDR3 is TGTGCCAGCAGTTCCTACAGGACAGGGAGCTCTGGGGCCAACGTCCTGACTTTC. It is translated as CASSSYRTGSSGANVLTF.

As concerns this clone: Other DNA variants within this sample encode the same CDR3. The rearrangement links TRBV6-1 to TRBJ1-2, with D possibly TRBD1 on 6 matching bases. The CDR3 has 12 amino acids. Germline CDR1 and CDR2: MNHNS and SASEGT. V gave up 8 bases and J gave up 8 bases, with 15 bases separating them. CDR3 protein: CASRQGLYGYTF. The CDR3 nucleotides are TGTGCCAGCCGCCAGGGGCTTTACGGCTACACCTTC.

The chain links TRBV18 to TRBJ1-5; tentatively, D is TRBD1 (5 bases). V lost 3 bases to trimming and J lost 5 bases, with 11 bases between them. This CDR3 is built from 14 residues. Germline V gene sequence: CDR1 KGHSH, CDR2 LQKENI. CDR3: CASSPQGSDQPQHF. The CDR3 DNA reads as TGTGCCAGCTCACCCCAGGGTAGTGATCAGCCCCAGCATTTT. Filled out from reference TRBV18 and TRBJ1-5, the complete variable domain reads NAGVMQNPRHLVRRRGQEARLRCSPMKGHSHVYWYRQLPEEGLKFMVYLQKENIIDESGMPKERFSAEFPKEGPSILRIQQVVRGDSAAYFCASSPQGSDQPQHFGDGTRLSIL.

Only one count was recorded for this clone. The rearrangement links TRBV30 to TRBJ1-5, with D tentatively TRBD1 (6 bases). The germline V gene has CDR1 GTSNPN and CDR2 SVGIG (reference sequence). The V and J ends lost 5 bases and 3 bases respectively, with 11 bases between them. The CDR3 covers 13 residues. The CDR3 bases are TGTGCCTGGGGACAGTTGCCCAATCAGCCCCAGCATTTT. Translated, it gives CAWGQLPNQPQHF. The full variable domain, in which reference TRBV30 and TRBJ1-5 provide the parts outside the CDR3, is SQTIHQWPATLVQPVGSPLSLECTVEGTSNPNLYWYRQAAGRGLQLLFYSVGIGQISSEVPQNLSASRPQDRQFILSSKKLLLSDSGFYLCAWGQLPNQPQHFGDGTRLSIL.

The V and J genes are TRBV29-1 and TRBJ2-5, with D maybe TRBD1 (6 bases). Germline values: CDR1 SQVTM, CDR2 ANQGSEA. The CDR3 spans 14 residues. Trimming left V 4 bases short and J 4 bases short, with 16 bases between. CDR3 DNA: TGCAGCGTTGGGCAGTTAGGGGGTCGAGAGACCCAGTACTTC. Its translation: CSVGQLGGRETQYF.

The chain links TRBV19 to TRBJ2-2; 7 nucleotides align to TRBD1. V lost 6 bases to trimming and J lost 4 bases; unmatched junction nucleotides: 11. Germline lookup yields CDR1 LNHDA and CDR2 SQIVND (reference sequence). The CDR3 loop spans 16 amino acids. The CDR3 reads CASRVLGGRVTGELFF. The CDR3 nucleotides read TGTGCCAGTAGGGTGTTAGGGGGCCGGGTCACCGGGGAGCTGTTTTTT. The full variable domain, rest sourced from reference TRBV19 and TRBJ2-2, is DGGITQSPKYLFRKEGQNVTLSCEQNLNHDAMYWYRQDPGQGLRLIYYSQIVNDFQKGDIAEGYSVSREKKESFPLTVTSAQKNPTAFYLCASRVLGGRVTGELFFGEGSRLTVL.

The rearrangement uses TRBV9 and TRBJ2-2, with 8 positions matching TRBD1. The CDR3 runs 18 residues. V was pared by 4 bases and J by 5 bases, with 16 bases of the junction left unmatched. CDR1 SGDLS and CDR2 YYNGEE come from the germline V gene. The CDR3 protein is CASSPSPAGGLKTGELFF. In DNA form, the CDR3 reads TGTGCCAGCAGCCCGTCCCCGGCAGGGGGCTTAAAGACCGGGGAGCTGTTTTTT.

As regards this clone: Other DNA sequences from this sample encode an identical CDR3 as well. The rearrangement joins TRBV28 to TRBJ2-7, with a weak D call TRBD1 (5 bases). V lost 2 bases and J 3 bases, leaving 5 bases between the germline ends. CDR1 MDHEN and CDR2 SYDVKM come from the germline V gene. There are 12 residues in the CDR3. The CDR3: CASSLRGYEQYF. The CDR3 DNA reads TGTGCCAGCAGTTTAAGGGGCTACGAGCAGTACTTC.

The rearrangement uses TRBV27 and TRBJ1-2; tentative D call: TRBD1 (5 bases). Deletions cut 4 bases from V and 4 bases from J, with 19 bases between. Germline-derived CDR1 and CDR2 are MNHEY and SMNVEV (reference sequence). The CDR3 runs to 16 residues. CDR3 region: CASSSLKGTSFYGYTF. The CDR3 DNA follows: TGTGCCAGCAGTTCCTTGAAGGGGACTTCATTCTATGGCTACACCTTC.

V usage is TRBV19 and J usage is TRBJ1-2; no firm D call. The ends were cut back, 7 bases at V and 1 base at J, with 7 bases in the middle. Germline values: CDR1 LNHDA, CDR2 SQIVND (reference sequence). CDR3 length: 12 residues. The CDR3 sequence is CASNGNNYGYTF. In nucleotides, the CDR3 is TGTGCCAGTAACGGGAATAACTATGGCTACACCTTC.